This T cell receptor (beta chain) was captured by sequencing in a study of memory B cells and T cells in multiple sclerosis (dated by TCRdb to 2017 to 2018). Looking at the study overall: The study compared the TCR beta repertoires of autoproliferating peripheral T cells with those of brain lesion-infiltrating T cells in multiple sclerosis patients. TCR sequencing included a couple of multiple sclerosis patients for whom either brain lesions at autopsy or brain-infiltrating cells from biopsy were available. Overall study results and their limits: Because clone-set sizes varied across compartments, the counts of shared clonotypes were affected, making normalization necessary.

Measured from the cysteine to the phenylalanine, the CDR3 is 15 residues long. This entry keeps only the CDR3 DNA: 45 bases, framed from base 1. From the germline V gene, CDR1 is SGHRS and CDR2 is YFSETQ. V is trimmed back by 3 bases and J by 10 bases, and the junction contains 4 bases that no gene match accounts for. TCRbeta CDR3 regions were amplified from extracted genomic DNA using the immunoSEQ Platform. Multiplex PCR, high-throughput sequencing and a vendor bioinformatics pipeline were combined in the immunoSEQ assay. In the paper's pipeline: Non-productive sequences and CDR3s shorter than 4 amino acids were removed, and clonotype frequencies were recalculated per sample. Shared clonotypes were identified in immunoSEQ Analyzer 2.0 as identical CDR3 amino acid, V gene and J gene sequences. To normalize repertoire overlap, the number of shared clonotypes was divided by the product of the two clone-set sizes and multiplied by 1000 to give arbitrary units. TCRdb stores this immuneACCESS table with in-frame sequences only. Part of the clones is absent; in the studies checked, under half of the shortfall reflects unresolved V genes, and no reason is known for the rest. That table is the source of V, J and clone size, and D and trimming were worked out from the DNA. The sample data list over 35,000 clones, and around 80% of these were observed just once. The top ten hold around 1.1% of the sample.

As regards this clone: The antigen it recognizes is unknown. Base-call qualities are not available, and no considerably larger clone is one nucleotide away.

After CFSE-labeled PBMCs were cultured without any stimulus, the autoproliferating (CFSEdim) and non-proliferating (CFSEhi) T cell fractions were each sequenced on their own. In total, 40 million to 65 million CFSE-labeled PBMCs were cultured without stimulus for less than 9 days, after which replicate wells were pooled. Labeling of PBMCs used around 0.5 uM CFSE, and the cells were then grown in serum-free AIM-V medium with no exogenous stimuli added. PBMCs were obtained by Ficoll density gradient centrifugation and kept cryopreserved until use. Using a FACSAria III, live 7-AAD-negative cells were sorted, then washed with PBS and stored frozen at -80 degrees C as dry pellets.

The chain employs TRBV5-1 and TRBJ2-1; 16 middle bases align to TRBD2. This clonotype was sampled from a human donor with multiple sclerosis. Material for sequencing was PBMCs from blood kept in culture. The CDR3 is CASSSGTSGGEEQFF. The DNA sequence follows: TGCGCCAGCAGCTCCGGGACTAGCGGGGGGGAAGAGCAGTTCTTC.